This section outlines one T cell receptor beta chain sequence together with its context. Its target is unknown. The data belong to a study of cytomegalovirus exposure and HLA in healthy donors. V was pared by 5 bases and J by 0 bases, with 12 bases between. This CDR3 region has 15 residues. CDR1 and CDR2 from the germline V gene are SGHNT and YYREEE (reference sequence). Broader study findings: The dataset shows that most TCR sequences were rare, while some public TCRs occurred in many donors. The study flagged around 150 TCR beta chains as cytomegalovirus-associated. Using the classifier, cytomegalovirus status was reportedly diagnosed with high specificity and sensitivity.

TCRdb's copy holds only in-frame clones and misses some; the assay was immunoSEQ multiplex PCR. The data hold 70,000 or so clones, with approximately 94% observed a single time. This sequence was found in a woman aged 18-29 years in good health and CMV-seronegative. The V call is TRBV5-4, the J call TRBJ1-3; D is possibly TRBD1 (5 bases). The specimen sequenced was PBMCs. CDR3 in amino acids: CASSFRQTSGNTIYF. In DNA, the CDR3 is TGTGCCAGCAGTTTTCGACAGACCTCTGGAAACACCATATATTTT.